This T cell receptor (beta chain) appears in the sequencing data of a study of CD8 T cells in Susac syndrome. RNA in amounts of roughly 0.5 to 1 ug was reverse transcribed with random hexamers. An immunoSEQ multiplex PCR generated amplified TCR beta CDR3 products spanning 54 Vbeta and 13 Jbeta. TCRdb redid the calling of the immunoSEQ multiplex PCR reads with MiXCR, one entry per CDR3 protein. The sample has approximately 160,000 distinct CDR3 sequences, roughly nine tenths seen once. Trimming pared 5 bases from V and 2 bases from J, leaving 12 bases between. The CDR3 loop spans 14 amino acids. Per germline, CDR1 SEHNR and CDR2 FQNEAQ (reference sequence). TCR beta sequences were obtained from blood CD8+ and CD4+ T cells.

This clonotype originated in a human donor in good health. V gene TRBV7-9 combines with J gene TRBJ2-5, with D perhaps matching TRBD2 (5 bases). The sample comprised CD4+ T cells from PBMCs. In nucleotides, the CDR3 is TGTGCCAGCAGCCACGGACGGGAACAAGAGACCCAGTACTTC. Protein sequence: CASSHGREQETQYF.